The rows below give T cell receptor beta chains drawn from one sample of a study of blood T cell repertoires in COVID-19. Method: immunoSEQ multiplex PCR; TCRdb's copy keeps in-frame clones and lacks some. The sample shows approximately 250,000 clones, about nine tenths of them seen only once. Sequenced: PBMCs or T cells enriched from blood (not recorded which). The receptors stem from a middle-aged woman with acute COVID-19. The CDR3 runs from the conserved cysteine through the conserved F or W. Fields, in order: clone size, V gene, J gene, D gene, CDR3 protein, CDR3 DNA. The D gene is left open where the match is weak. Clone size appears in some rows only: once, few, many, or a class for an expanded clone.

>once|TRBV4-2|TRBJ2-3|-
CASSQDLVGTDTQYF
TGTGCCAGCAGCCAAGATTTAGTAGGCACAGATACGCAGTATTTT
>-|TRBV5-1|TRBJ2-1|TRBD2
CASSPWGTSGFSSYNEQFF
TGCGCCAGCAGCCCTTGGGGGACTAGCGGTTTTAGCTCCTACAATGAGCAGTTCTTC
>-|TRBV11-2|TRBJ1-2|-
CASSSSGQTFYGYTF
TGTGCCAGCAGCTCAAGCGGGCAGACGTTTTATGGCTACACCTTC
>-|TRBV6-1|TRBJ1-6|TRBD1
CASSDGWARGINSPLHF
TGTGCCAGCAGTGACGGGTGGGCCAGGGGGATAAACTCACCCCTCCACTTT
>few|TRBV6-5|TRBJ1-1|TRBD1
CASTKRGQQNTEAFF
TGTGCCAGCACCAAAAGGGGACAGCAGAACACTGAAGCTTTCTTT
>-|TRBV7-2|TRBJ1-1|TRBD1
CASWAGGVGTEAFF
TGTGCCAGCTGGGCAGGGGGCGTTGGCACTGAAGCTTTCTTT
>-|TRBV5-5|TRBJ1-5|-
CASSPWGGNQPQHF
TGTGCCAGCAGCCCCTGGGGGGGGAATCAGCCCCAGCATTTT
>-|TRBV30|TRBJ1-1|-
CARTGGAGGEAFF
TGTGCCCGGACGGGGGGGGCGGGTGGTGAAGCTTTCTTT
>-|TRBV19|TRBJ1-2|TRBD1
CASSRQGYGYTF
TGTGCCAGTAGTAGACAGGGGTATGGCTACACCTTC
>once|TRBV4-3|TRBJ1-4|-
CASSSHSEKLFF
TGCGCCAGCAGCTCCCACAGTGAAAAACTGTTTTTT
>-|TRBV18|TRBJ2-1|TRBD2
CASSLPGLAGVVDEQFF
TGTGCCAGCTCACTCCCGGGACTAGCGGGAGTCGTCGATGAGCAGTTCTTC
>-|TRBV28|TRBJ1-2|-
CATAGSNYGYTF
TGTGCCACCGCGGGGTCTAACTATGGCTACACCTTC
>-|TRBV2|TRBJ1-2|-
CASRGLGTWDYGYTF
TGTGCCAGCAGGGGCTTGGGCACTTGGGACTATGGCTACACCTTC
>-|TRBV6-1|TRBJ1-4|-
CASSDFRALRGEKLFF
TGTGCCAGCAGTGATTTCAGGGCGCTAAGGGGTGAAAAACTGTTTTTT
>-|TRBV7-9|TRBJ1-1|-
CASSLDTEAFF
TGTGCCAGCAGCCTCGACACTGAAGCTTTCTTT
>-|TRBV24-1|TRBJ1-2|-
CATRTGEGGYTF
TGTGCCACCAGAACGGGTGAGGGCGGCTACACCTTC
>-|TRBV7-2|TRBJ1-5|-
CASSPQGGQPQHF
TGTGCCAGCAGCCCACAGGGAGGGCAGCCCCAGCATTTT
>-|TRBV27|TRBJ1-2|TRBD1
CASSSGPIGGLYGYTF
TGTGCCAGCAGTTCCGGACCTATAGGGGGCCTATATGGCTACACCTTC
>-|TRBV30|TRBJ2-3|TRBD2
CAWWTSGTADTQYF
TGTGCCTGGTGGACTAGCGGGACCGCAGATACGCAGTATTTT
>-|TRBV3-1/TRBV3-2|TRBJ2-1|-
CASSLGDFYNEQFF
TGTGCCAGCAGCCTTGGGGACTTCTACAATGAGCAGTTCTTC
>-|TRBV29-1|TRBJ1-1|-
CSVVASPPEAFF
TGCAGCGTTGTGGCCTCTCCCCCTGAAGCTTTCTTT
>-|TRBV19|TRBJ2-1|-
CASSTRPGVVGNEQFF
TGTGCCAGTAGTACCAGACCGGGGGTGGTGGGGAATGAGCAGTTCTTC
>-|TRBV10-2|TRBJ2-5|-
CASSGSGGRETQYF
TGCGCCAGCAGTGGCTCAGGAGGGCGAGAGACCCAGTACTTC
>-|TRBV19|TRBJ1-2|TRBD1
CASSNGQGYYGYTF
TGTGCCAGTAGTAACGGACAGGGGTACTATGGCTACACCTTC
>-|TRBV24-1|TRBJ2-1|-
CATRKGRPLRDTIYNEQFF
TGTGCCACCAGAAAAGGAAGGCCCCTTCGGGACACAATATACAATGAGCAGTTCTTC
>few|TRBV19|TRBJ1-2|-
CASRKQSYGYTF
TGTGCCAGTAGGAAACAGTCCTATGGCTACACCTTC
>-|TRBV5-1|TRBJ1-4|TRBD1
CASRLGGSGGNEKLFF
TGCGCCAGCAGGCTCGGAGGGTCAGGGGGGAATGAAAAACTGTTTTTT
>once|TRBV12-5|TRBJ1-5|-
CASAVDSGELPQHF
TGTGCTAGTGCCGTGGATTCCGGGGAGCTACCCCAGCATTTT
>once|TRBV15|TRBJ2-5|TRBD1
CATRRGVDRAGTQYF
TGTGCCACCAGAAGAGGGGTCGACAGGGCCGGGACCCAGTACTTC
>-|TRBV15|TRBJ1-1|-
CATSTRGINTEAFF
TGTGCCACCAGCACAAGAGGGATCAACACTGAAGCTTTCTTT
>-|TRBV27|TRBJ2-7|TRBD2
CASSSLLASLPYEQYF
TGTGCCAGCAGTTCTCTACTAGCGTCCCTCCCCTACGAGCAGTACTTC
>few|TRBV19|TRBJ2-7|-
CASSSGNPYEQYF
TGTGCCAGTAGTAGCGGGAATCCCTACGAGCAGTACTTC
>-|TRBV19|TRBJ1-1|TRBD1
CASSASRTGVTEAFF
TGTGCCAGTAGTGCCTCGAGGACAGGGGTCACTGAAGCTTTCTTT
>-|TRBV4-2|TRBJ2-7|-
CASSQDFLGLYEQYF
TGTGCCAGCAGCCAAGATTTTCTAGGTTTGTACGAGCAGTACTTC
>-|TRBV29-1|TRBJ2-1|TRBD2
CSVAGTSNEQFF
TGCAGCGTAGCCGGGACTAGCAATGAGCAGTTCTTC
>few|TRBV28|TRBJ1-2|-
CAMQGNYGYTF
TGTGCCATGCAGGGTAACTATGGCTACACCTTC
>-|TRBV10-1|TRBJ2-3|-
CASSGGAVRDTQYF
TGCGCCAGCAGTGGCGGGGCCGTGCGAGATACGCAGTATTTT
>once|TRBV9|TRBJ2-1|-
CASSVPMERAAYNEQFF
TGTGCCAGCAGCGTCCCTATGGAGCGGGCGGCCTACAATGAGCAGTTCTTC
>-|TRBV28|TRBJ1-3|-
CASSVRSRLGGNTIYF
TGTGCCAGCAGTGTCCGATCTCGCCTTGGCGGAAACACCATATATTTT
>once|TRBV6-5|TRBJ1-1|-
CASLPGVNTEAFF
TGTGCCAGCCTCCCGGGGGTGAACACTGAAGCTTTCTTT
>-|TRBV6-5|TRBJ1-5|-
CASSLGQGQPQHF
TGTGCCAGCAGTTTAGGCCAGGGACAGCCCCAGCATTTT